Shown below are 14 T cell receptor beta chains from a single sample sequenced in a study of identical twins. TCRdb re-called the 5' RACE reads with MiXCR, one entry per CDR3 protein. The table has roughly 470,000 distinct CDR3 sequences, roughly an eighth seen once. These records were also assigned to another study, of yellow fever vaccine responses in identical twins.

The sample comprised CD4+ T cells sorted from blood. The source is a woman aged 18-29 years in good health.

This clonotype was observed many times. Sequence at one end of the junction differs from germline and may be a read error. The J gene is TRBJ2-2, the V gene TRBV5-1; D possibly corresponds to TRBD1 (6 bases). Germline CDR1 and CDR2: SGHRS and YFSETQ. The CDR3 is made up of 15 amino acids. CDR3: CASSPGTLNTGELFF. In DNA form, the CDR3 reads TGTGCCAGCAGTCCCGGGACACTGAACACCGGGGAGCTGTTTTTT.

This clonotype was recorded at least ten times. The CDR3 sequence is CASSLRGSEDTQYF. The CDR3 DNA is TGTGCCAGCAGTCTGCGGGGGTCGGAAGATACGCAGTATTTT. The chain combines TRBV12-3 or TRBV12-4 with TRBJ2-3; 7 bases agree with TRBD2. CDR3 length: 14 amino acids. The V segment lost 5 bases and the J segment 5 bases; nucleotides outside the gene matches: 7.

This clonotype was found many times. This chain links TRBV3-1 with TRBJ1-2, with 7 bases aligning to TRBD1. The CDR3 runs to 14 residues. The germline gives CDR1 LGHDT, CDR2 YNNKEL (reference sequence). Trimming at V came to 6 bases and at J to 3 bases, leaving 7 bases not matched to a gene. CDR3 bases: TGTGCCAGCAGTCCACAACAGGGGTACTATGGCTACACCTTC. Protein: CASSPQQGYYGYTF.

The table lists this clonotype with a few counts. The chain is built from TRBV9 and TRBJ2-2; 7 bases are shared with TRBD1. V was clipped by 4 bases and J by 3 bases; unmatched bases: 9. The CDR3 is 16 amino acids. Germline V lookup: CDR1 SGDLS, CDR2 YYNGEE. CDR3 bases: TGTGCCAGCAGCACTACGACAGGGAGCCACACCGGGGAGCTGTTTTTT. Its translation is CASSTTTGSHTGELFF.

This clonotype was seen many times. The rearrangement links TRBV29-1 to TRBJ1-2; D is undetermined. CDR1 is SQVTM, CDR2 ANQGSEA, per germline. The V gene lost 3 bases and the J gene lost 4 bases, with 12 bases spanning the gap. CDR3 length: 13 amino acids. CDR3 region: CSVELNARYGYTF. CDR3 in DNA: TGCAGCGTTGAGCTTAACGCCCGCTATGGCTACACCTTC.

This clonotype has only a few counts. The rearrangement joins TRBV14 to TRBJ1-1; 7 nucleotides match TRBD1. The ends lost 3 bases at V and 3 bases at J; junction bases unmatched: 1. This CDR3 contains 13 residues. Germline V gene lookup returns CDR1 SGHDN and CDR2 FVKESK. The CDR3 nucleotides read TGTGCCAGCAGCCATGACAGGGACACTGAAGCTTTCTTT. It encodes CASSHDRDTEAFF.

The chain's CDR3 is CSARDTGGVQNEQFF. CDR3 coding DNA: TGCAGTGCTAGAGACACAGGGGGCGTTCAGAATGAGCAGTTCTTC. The V gene is TRBV20-1, the J gene TRBJ2-1, with TRBD1 matching 9 bases. The CDR3 is made up of 15 amino acids. Germline values: CDR1 DFQATT, CDR2 SNEGSKA (reference sequence). The ends lost 0 bases at V and 7 bases at J; junction bases unmatched: 7.

This clonotype occurred a few times. The J gene is TRBJ1-6, the V gene TRBV20-1; 8 bases line up with TRBD1. The CDR3 is 14 amino acids. With V trimmed by 2 bases and J by 7 bases, 4 bases remained unmatched. Germline V gives CDR1 DFQATT, CDR2 SNEGSKA (reference sequence). This chain's CDR3 is CSARSDRDNSPLHF. DNA of the CDR3: TGCAGTGCTAGATCGGACAGGGACAATTCACCCCTCCACTTT.

V gene TRBV5-1 combines with J gene TRBJ1-1; D is undetermined. Trimming removed 0 bases from V and 7 bases from J, with 10 bases in between. This CDR3 is 13 amino acids long. Germline loops: CDR1 SGHRS, CDR2 YFSETQ. The CDR3 DNA sequence: TGCGCCAGCAGCTTGGATTTGGACGGTGAAGCTTTCTTT. The encoded protein is CASSLDLDGEAFF.

V usage is TRBV4-2 and J usage is TRBJ2-3; 11 nucleotides align to TRBD2. Germline V CDR1 and CDR2: LGHNA, YNFKEQ. Trimming took 4 bases from V and 2 from J; bases not matched to a gene: 14. The CDR3 loop spans 19 amino acids. Here the CDR3 reads CASSREPSVAGGVTDTQYF. Written as DNA, the CDR3 is TGTGCCAGCAGCCGAGAGCCATCCGTAGCGGGAGGGGTCACAGATACGCAGTATTTT.

This clonotype was seen a handful of times. J is TRBJ2-1 and V is TRBV20-1; D ambiguous. Germline V gives CDR1 DFQATT, CDR2 SNEGSKA (reference sequence). V lost 4 bases, J lost 8 bases, and 12 bases lay in between. The CDR3 is 12 residues long. The CDR3 sequence is CSANKVEYEQFF. The CDR3 bases are TGCAGTGCTAACAAGGTCGAATATGAGCAGTTCTTC.

The chain combines TRBV12-3 or TRBV12-4 with TRBJ2-1; no clear D gene. V gave up 4 bases and J gave up 7 bases, with 11 bases separating them. The CDR3 spans 13 residues. The CDR3 sequence: CASSWSQPNEQFF. The DNA for the CDR3 is TGTGCCAGCAGTTGGTCACAGCCGAATGAGCAGTTCTTC.

This clonotype was recorded many times. The chain carries TRBV25-1 and TRBJ1-1; 7 positions agree with TRBD1. The CDR3 is 13 amino acids. Trimming removed 6 bases from V and 10 bases from J; junction bases left unmatched: 11. Germline values: CDR1 MGHDK, CDR2 SYGVNS. The CDR3 reads CASSLTGWGGAFF. CDR3 nucleotide sequence: TGTGCCAGCAGCCTGACAGGGTGGGGGGGAGCTTTCTTT. Based on the CDR3 plus reference TRBV25-1 and TRBJ1-1, the full variable domain is EADIYQTPRYLVIGTGKKITLECSQTMGHDKMYWYQQDPGMELHLIHYSYGVNSTEKGDLSSESTVSRIRTEHFPLTLESARPSHTSQYLCASSLTGWGGAFFGQGTRLTVV.

V usage is TRBV9 and J usage is TRBJ2-5; D is ambiguous. The CDR3 consists of 14 residues. Germline V gene data show CDR1 as SGDLS and CDR2 as YYNGEE. The V end lost 0 bases, the J end lost 4 bases, and 10 bases lay between the germline ends. The CDR3 sequence is CASSVGSVPETQYF. CDR3 DNA: TGTGCCAGCAGCGTAGGGAGCGTTCCAGAGACCCAGTACTTC.